This record looks at one TCR beta chain sequence and its context. The record originates from a study of T cells in Graves' hyperthyroidism and ophthalmopathy. Per the germline V gene, CDR1 is MNHEY and CDR2 is SVGAGI. V was pared by 6 bases and J by 9 bases, with 9 bases of the junction left unmatched. This CDR3 is 15 amino acids long. Template material for amplifying TCR beta CDR3 regions consisted of RNA transcripts. A first-round RT-PCR of the TCR CDR3 used the HTBI primer set. TCRdb itself ran the multiplex PCR reads through MiXCR, one entry per CDR3 protein. The sample carries about 840,000 distinct CDR3 sequences, over 35% recorded once.

Sequencing used blood. The chain employs TRBV6-5 and TRBJ1-6; TRBD1 aligns across 9 bases. This receptor was obtained from a man between 18 and 29 years old with Graves' hyperthyroidism. CDR3 in DNA: TGTGCCAGCAGGTTGGACAGGGGACGAAGTTCACCCCTCCACTTT. This codes for CASRLDRGRSSPLHF.